Described below is a single TCR beta chain sequence and its context. Its recognized antigen is unknown. The input lacks base qualities; no much larger clone sits a single base away. The Qiagen DNeasy Blood and Tissue Kit was used to extract total genomic DNA from the purified CD4+ T cells. The TCRbeta CDR3 region, defined according to IMGT, was amplified and sequenced using immunoSEQ immunosequencing protocols. The source study handled its data this way. The immunoSEQ service preprocessed the raw sequence data to correct PCR and sequencing errors. Data were loaded into the immunoSEQ Analyzer and further analyzed with VDJtools v1.0.7. The paired Wilcoxon signed-rank test was used to test for differences between patients and controls. TCRdb retrieved this table from immuneACCESS and kept in-frame rearrangements only. Not all clones are present; in checked studies, unresolved V genes account for under half, and no reason is known for the remainder. The V and J calls and clone size were taken over from that table, and D and trimming were inferred from the DNA. This sample has about 21,000 clones in its table, and under 90% of those were observed once. The ten largest clones take up around 0.45% of the sample.

For sex, age, current smoking status and body mass index, every depressed patient had a pairwise-matched non-depressed control. European descent was reported for all participants. No current or lifetime mood disorder was present in controls, and Quick Inventory of Depressive Symptoms-Self Report scores of 5 or less were recorded for controls. Major medical conditions, Axis I/II comorbidities, regular medication or illicit drug use, and drinking over 100 g alcohol a week were all grounds for excluding any participant. About 30 ml of peripheral blood was collected from each participant into EDTA tubes. Thawed PBMCs underwent magnetic negative selection with the BD IMag Human CD4 T Lymphocyte Enrichment Set to purify CD4+ T cells. A purity of about 95% was typically achieved with the CD4+ enrichment method, as confirmed by flow cytometry. A subgroup of about 5 case-control pairs, selected blind to chemokine receptor expression and flow-cytometric repertoire skewing results, was subjected to TCRbeta sequencing. All blood samples were collected in the morning at 8:00 a.m., and PBMCs were isolated by Ficoll-Hypaque gradient centrifugation. PBMCs were cryopreserved by gradual cooling to -80°C and stored in liquid nitrogen until assayed.

This record comes from a study of untreated major depressive disorder (dated by TCRdb to between 2018 and 2020). Describing the broader study: In this cross-sectional case-control comparison, antidepressant-free major depressive disorder patients and individually matched non-depressed controls were compared on T cell phenotype and TCR repertoire.

Results and caveats for the whole study, not just this receptor: For the sequencing comparisons, one-tailed planned tests were applied to only three Vbeta families that had been selected in advance. Because of the strict matching and exclusion criteria, the study sample was comparatively small, which limits how generalizable the findings are.

Material for sequencing was CD4+ T cells from PBMCs. This clonotype was sampled from a woman in her 40s in good health.

The sequence in DNA is TGCGCCAGCAGCTTGGGCAGGACTGGAAACACCGGGGAGCTGTTTTTT. Its translation is CASSLGRTGNTGELFF. The chain is made from TRBV5-1 and TRBJ2-2; TRBD2 is a possible D gene, resting on 5 matching bases. Inclusive of the bounding cysteine and phenylalanine, the CDR3 is 16 residues long. Only the CDR3 part of the read is kept: 48 bases, read in frame from the first base. The germline V gene sets CDR1 to SGHRS and CDR2 to YFSETQ. V loses 0 bases of germline sequence and J loses 2 bases, and the interval between the two ends is 11 bases.